This T cell receptor beta chain was retrieved from a study of shared T cell receptors in the human thymus listed by TCRdb under 2021. Broadly, across the study: The study examined how the human thymus generates shared, self-reactive T-cell receptor alpha chains.

Concerning this clone: It has no known antigen specificity. There are no base qualities to consult, and no much larger clone falls within one base.

Libraries were built with the immunoSEQ multiplex PCR assay. TCRdb holds this immuneACCESS table with in-frame rearrangements only. Some clones are missing; in checked studies, unresolved V genes explain under half, and the rest has no known cause. A total of 55,000 to 75,000 clones appear in this sample, more than 90% of them only once. About 0.036% of the sample is held by the ten biggest clonotypes. The germline V gene gives CDR1 as MDHEN and CDR2 as SYDVKM. The CDR3 contains 13 residues, cysteine and phenylalanine counted. Left in the record is the CDR3 DNA by itself, 39 bases read in frame from the first base. The V and J ends are trimmed by 4 bases and 8 bases, leaving 14 bases between them.

This sequence originates from a human donor. Sequencing input: thymocytes. Recombination connected TRBV28 to TRBJ1-1; the D gene lacks a confident call. The CDR3 region reads CASSSTSTIEAFF. The DNA is as follows: TGTGCCAGCAGTTCCACCTCCACCATAGAAGCTTTCTTT.